What follows are 8 T cell receptor beta chains derived from one specimen sequenced in a study of HIV-infected patients and healthy controls. All unsorted peripheral T cells were captured because whole blood was used without fractionation. About 540 ng RNA was reverse transcribed with alpha and beta constant-region primers. Using multiplexing indices, alpha and beta chain libraries were generated apart by chain-specific third strand synthesis. From the 5' RACE reads, TCRdb called clonotypes with MiXCR, one entry per CDR3 protein. The repertoire has 9,500 to 15,000 distinct CDR3 sequences, around 9.3% of them found once; the top ten carry less than 25%. Source: blood, taken before antiretroviral therapy. All receptors derive from an adult with HIV infection. The donor label of this sample is uncertain.

In this sample, this clonotype turned up many times. This chain connects TRBV24-1 to TRBJ1-5; 7 nucleotides match TRBD1. This CDR3 is built from 16 residues. Germline V gene sequence: CDR1 KGHDR, CDR2 SFDVKD. V lost 3 bases, J lost 5 bases, and 9 bases stayed unmatched. The DNA for the CDR3 is TGTGCCACCAGTGATGGGGGAACAGGGACAGATCAGCCCCAGCATTTT. It encodes CATSDGGTGTDQPQHF.

This clonotype was recorded at least ten times. The chain has TRBV3-1 and TRBJ2-3; 12 positions match TRBD2. V was clipped by 4 bases and J by 6 bases; unmatched bases: 8. Per germline, CDR1 LGHDT and CDR2 YNNKEL (reference sequence). The CDR3 is made up of 16 amino acids. DNA of the CDR3: TGTGCCAGCAGCCCGCGGACTAGCGGGAATTCGGATACGCAGTATTTT. Amino acids: CASSPRTSGNSDTQYF.

This clonotype was picked up many times. V usage is TRBV7-6 and J usage is TRBJ2-3; no firm D call. CDR1 is SGHVS and CDR2 is FNYEAQ in the germline V gene. Trimming cost V 4 bases and J 5 bases, with 7 bases left between them. The CDR3 extends over 12 amino acids. DNA for the CDR3: TGTGCCAGCAGCTACATTGGAGATACGCAGTATTTT. The encoded protein is CASSYIGDTQYF.

This clonotype appeared a few times. CDR3 in amino acids: CASRADTGARGYGYTF. The CDR3 bases are TGCGCCAGCAGAGCGGATACAGGGGCGAGGGGTTATGGCTACACCTTC. This chain joins TRBV4-3 and TRBJ1-2; TRBD1 agrees at 7 bases. The CDR3 is 16 residues long. V lost 6 bases, J lost 5 bases, and 15 bases stayed unmatched. Germline assignment: CDR1 LGHNA and CDR2 YSLEER.

This clonotype showed up many times. This chain joins TRBV6-2 or TRBV6-3 and TRBJ1-1; D might be TRBD1 (6 bases). V gave up 4 bases and J gave up 10 bases, with 19 bases separating them. The CDR3 extends over 14 amino acids. Looked up from germline, CDR1 is MNHEY and CDR2 is SVGEGT. CDR3 nucleotide sequence: TGTGCCAGCAGTTCATATCAGACAGGTCGGAGAGCTTTCTTT. Its protein is CASSSYQTGRRAFF.

This clonotype has only a few counts. V is TRBV6-5 and J is TRBJ2-3; tentatively, D is TRBD1 (7 bases). The CDR3 loop spans 17 amino acids. Germline V CDR1 and CDR2: MNHEY, SVGAGI. Trimming took off 3 bases at V and 1 base at J, with 17 bases between the two ends. CDR3 in amino acids: CASSYSSGGTGTDTQYF. The CDR3 coding sequence is TGTGCCAGCAGTTATTCTTCCGGCGGGACAGGCACAGATACGCAGTATTTT.

The table lists this clonotype with a few counts. This chain joins TRBV6-1 and TRBJ2-5, with 8 nucleotides matching TRBD2. The J segment lost 9 bases and the V segment lost 0 bases, leaving 12 bases of the junction unmatched. The germline V gene has CDR1 MNHNS and CDR2 SASEGT. The CDR3 loop spans 16 amino acids. CDR3 nucleotides: TGTGCCAGCAGTGAAGCGTTAGCGGGGCCGAAGGTGCCCCAGTACTTC. Amino acids: CASSEALAGPKVPQYF.

The chain employs TRBV25-1 and TRBJ1-4; D gene ambiguous. Germline V gives CDR1 MGHDK, CDR2 SYGVNS. Trimming took 3 bases from V and 8 from J, leaving 16 bases between them. CDR3 length: 15 residues. The CDR3 loop reads CASSESWTLGEKLFF. In DNA, the CDR3 is TGTGCCAGCAGTGAGTCCTGGACTTTAGGAGAAAAACTGTTTTTT.